Listed here are 28 T cell receptor beta chains from one sample, sequenced in a study of shared clonotypes between healthy human individuals. The repertoire was sequenced with immunoSEQ multiplex PCR; TCRdb's copy has only in-frame clones and lacks some. The top ten clones hold about 0.41% of a sample with approximately 2,300,000 clones, roughly 92% of them seen once. Sequencing was done on a sample of naive CD4+ T cells from PBMCs. The subset denotes: CD45RA+ positively selected. These receptors were collected from a man aged 18 to 30 in good health. Some clones in this sample may be carry-over from other donors' samples.

The chain uses TRBV6-6 and TRBJ1-1, with D unclear. Germline lookup yields CDR1 MNHNY and CDR2 SVGAGI (reference sequence). With 4 bases removed from V and 7 bases from J, the gap between germline ends came to 16 bases. The length of the CDR3 is 14 residues. The CDR3 here is CASSWETLAYEAFF. DNA for the CDR3: TGTGCCAGCAGTTGGGAGACGCTTGCTTATGAAGCTTTCTTT.

Concerning this clone: Distinct nucleotide sequences in the sample also encode this CDR3. V usage is TRBV5-1 and J usage is TRBJ2-5; the D call may be TRBD1 or TRBD2 (5 bases each). The CDR3 spans 13 residues. The germline V gene encodes CDR1 SGHRS and CDR2 YFSETQ. The V end lost 4 bases, the J end lost 2 bases, and 9 bases lay between the germline ends. The CDR3 DNA sequence: TGCGCCAGCAGCCCGGGACCTCAAGAGACCCAGTACTTC. Its protein is CASSPGPQETQYF.

The chain links TRBV18 to TRBJ1-5; D gene unclear. The CDR3 is made up of 15 amino acids. The V and J ends lost 1 base and 0 bases respectively, with 7 bases between them. Germline V gene sequence: CDR1 KGHSH, CDR2 LQKENI. CDR3 in amino acids: CASSPLGVSNQPQHF. As DNA, the CDR3 is TGTGCCAGCTCACCACTCGGAGTTAGCAATCAGCCCCAGCATTTT.

V is TRBV19 and J is TRBJ2-3, with 7 nucleotides matching TRBD1. The germline CDR1 and CDR2 sequences are LNHDA and SQIVND (reference sequence). Unmatched junction bases numbered 14, after V lost 6 bases and J lost 5 bases. This CDR3 has 16 residues. This CDR3 is CASSSPHRGEVDTQYF. The CDR3 nucleotides are TGTGCCAGTAGCTCTCCCCACAGGGGTGAGGTAGATACGCAGTATTTT.

The rearrangement joins TRBV19 to TRBJ2-1, with 7 bases identical to TRBD1. This CDR3 comprises 18 residues. From germline, CDR1 is LNHDA and CDR2 SQIVND (reference sequence). Trimming took 3 bases from V and 3 from J; bases not matched to a gene: 14. CDR3 sequence (DNA): TGTGCCAGTAGTATTGCGTCATGGGGACAGATTAACTACAATGAGCAGTTCTTC. It encodes CASSIASWGQINYNEQFF. Complete variable domain (other parts from reference TRBV19 and TRBJ2-1): DGGITQSPKYLFRKEGQNVTLSCEQNLNHDAMYWYRQDPGQGLRLIYYSQIVNDFQKGDIAEGYSVSREKKESFPLTVTSAQKNPTAFYLCASSIASWGQINYNEQFFGPGTRLTVL.

This clone has only a few counts. V and J are TRBV7-3 and TRBJ1-1; 7 nucleotides match TRBD1. Losses at the gene ends were 0 bases for V and 4 bases for J; bases not matched to a gene: 2. In germline, CDR1 is SGHTA, CDR2 FQGTGA. The CDR3 spans 14 residues. The DNA of the CDR3 is TGTGCCAGCAGCTTAACAGGGGGCACCACTGAAGCTTTCTTT. Translated, it gives CASSLTGGTTEAFF.

This clone was detected a few times. This sequence joins TRBV21-1 and TRBJ1-5. TRBV21-1 counts as a pseudogene. The CDR3 totals 13 residues. CDR3 sequence reads: CARGEYSNQPQHF. The CDR3 coding sequence is TGTGCCCGAGGGGAGTATAGCAATCAGCCCCAGCATTTT.

The J gene is TRBJ2-1, the V gene TRBV18, with TRBD2 matching over 11 bases. From germline, CDR1 is KGHSH and CDR2 LQKENI. The CDR3 has 16 amino acids. V shed 6 bases, J shed 0 bases, and the junction held 4 bases outside the gene matches. CDR3 sequence reads: CASSVTSGSSYNEQFF. The CDR3 DNA reads as TGTGCCAGCTCGGTTACTAGCGGGAGCTCCTACAATGAGCAGTTCTTC. Complete variable domain (other parts from reference TRBV18 and TRBJ2-1): NAGVMQNPRHLVRRRGQEARLRCSPMKGHSHVYWYRQLPEEGLKFMVYLQKENIIDESGMPKERFSAEFPKEGPSILRIQQVVRGDSAAYFCASSVTSGSSYNEQFFGPGTRLTVL.

This rearrangement joins TRBV19 to TRBJ1-1; D ambiguous. Trimming removed 6 bases at V and 4 bases at J, with 15 bases between. This CDR3 has 14 residues. Germline V CDR1 and CDR2: LNHDA, SQIVND (reference sequence). The CDR3 DNA sequence: TGTGCCAGTAGCCCATCGTGGATTTCCACTGAAGCTTTCTTT. Translating it yields CASSPSWISTEAFF.

V gene TRBV6-4 combines with J gene TRBJ2-5, with TRBD2 identical over 10 bases. The CDR3 runs 17 residues. Looked up from germline, CDR1 is MRHNA and CDR2 is SNTAGT. J gave up 4 bases and V 0 bases, and 8 bases lay outside the gene matches. The CDR3 bases are TGTGCCAGCAGTGACTCGCAAACTAGCGGGATCGTAGAGACCCAGTACTTC. Its translation: CASSDSQTSGIVETQYF.

This clone was picked up a small number of times. This chain links TRBV7-9 with TRBJ1-5; D is undetermined. The CDR3 spans 15 residues. Germline CDR1 is SEHNR and CDR2 is FQNEAQ (reference sequence). Trimming stripped 4 bases from V and 3 bases from J, with 13 bases between. CDR3 coding DNA: TGTGCCAGCAGCTCCCAAGGTTCGTACAATCAGCCCCAGCATTTT. This gives the protein CASSSQGSYNQPQHF.

The table lists this clone with a few counts. V gene TRBV25-1 combines with J gene TRBJ1-4; no clear D. The CDR3 is 14 amino acids. The germline gives CDR1 MGHDK, CDR2 SYGVNS. V was shortened by 3 bases and J by 8 bases, with 13 bases between the two germline ends. The CDR3 DNA follows: TGTGCCAGCAGTGATATTAGGAAGACGGAAAAACTGTTTTTT. Its translation: CASSDIRKTEKLFF.

This chain uses TRBV4-1 with TRBJ2-2, with TRBD2 as a possible D gene (6 bases). This CDR3 is built from 16 residues. The V gene lost 1 base and the J gene lost 5 bases, with 14 bases spanning the gap. The germline CDR1 and CDR2 sequences are MGHRA and YSYEKL. CDR3 sequence (DNA): TGCGCCAGCAGCCAAGGGGTAGCGGATGCGACCGGGGAGCTGTTTTTT. Its protein is CASSQGVADATGELFF.

The chain couples TRBV18 to TRBJ1-4, with 7 bases that match TRBD1. Per the germline V gene, CDR1 is KGHSH and CDR2 is LQKENI. V was pared by 3 bases and J by 8 bases, with 9 bases of the junction left unmatched. This CDR3 is built from 15 residues. For the CDR3, the DNA is TGTGCCAGCTCACCCTCGACAGGGTGGGGGGAAAAACTGTTTTTT. Encoded protein: CASSPSTGWGEKLFF.

The genes are TRBV5-1 and TRBJ1-4; D is unclear. The CDR3 is 15 residues long. Trimming cost V 3 bases and J 7 bases, with 16 bases left between them. Germline lookup yields CDR1 SGHRS and CDR2 YFSETQ. The CDR3 sequence: CASSYDRAIGEKLFF. The CDR3 DNA sequence: TGCGCCAGCAGCTATGACCGGGCAATCGGTGAAAAACTGTTTTTT.

The chain carries TRBV6-5 and TRBJ2-7, with TRBD2 matching 7 bases. CDR3 length: 16 residues. V lost 0 bases to trimming and J lost 3 bases; unmatched junction nucleotides: 8. Per the germline V gene, CDR1 is MNHEY and CDR2 is SVGAGI. The CDR3 coding sequence is TGTGCCAGCAGTTACTCTTGGCTAGCGGACTACTACGAGCAGTACTTC. Protein: CASSYSWLADYYEQYF.

Here the CDR3 reads CASSPRGSNSPLHF. CDR3 in DNA: TGTGCCAGCAGCCCTAGGGGGAGTAATTCACCCCTCCACTTT. This sequence joins TRBV6-5 and TRBJ1-6; D perhaps matches TRBD1 (6 bases). Trimming left V 6 bases short and J 6 bases short, with 12 bases between. The CDR3 totals 14 residues. The germline CDR1 and CDR2 sequences are MNHEY and SVGAGI.

This clone was detected only once. J is TRBJ2-5 and V is TRBV14; the match to TRBD1 covers 7 bases. This CDR3 comprises 17 residues. The junction had 15 bases not matched to a gene; V was cut back by 3 bases and J by 5 bases. Looked up from germline, CDR1 is SGHDN and CDR2 is FVKESK. The CDR3 protein is CASSQGTARWLTETQYF. As DNA, the CDR3 is TGTGCCAGCAGCCAGGGGACAGCGAGGTGGCTGACTGAGACCCAGTACTTC.

The chain is built from TRBV19 and TRBJ2-1, with D perhaps matching TRBD1 or TRBD2 (5 bases each). The CDR3 is made up of 18 amino acids. Trimming took 6 bases from V and 6 from J, leaving 27 bases between them. Germline V gene sequence: CDR1 LNHDA, CDR2 SQIVND (reference sequence). This CDR3 reads CASRMDMRSDGRVNEQFF. CDR3 coding DNA: TGTGCCAGTAGGATGGACATGAGGAGTGACGGGCGGGTCAATGAGCAGTTCTTC. The full variable domain, with the rest looked up from reference TRBV19 and TRBJ2-1, is DGGITQSPKYLFRKEGQNVTLSCEQNLNHDAMYWYRQDPGQGLRLIYYSQIVNDFQKGDIAEGYSVSREKKESFPLTVTSAQKNPTAFYLCASRMDMRSDGRVNEQFFGPGTRLTVL.

The chain uses TRBV27 and TRBJ2-1; 7 nucleotides align to TRBD2. J was trimmed by 4 bases and V by 4 bases; bases with no gene match: 7. CDR3 size: 15 residues. Per germline, CDR1 MNHEY and CDR2 SMNVEV (reference sequence). DNA for the CDR3: TGTGCCAGCAGTTGGAGCGGGACGGGTTACAATGAGCAGTTCTTC. It yields the protein CASSWSGTGYNEQFF.

As for this clone: Other DNA sequences in the sample encode the same CDR3. The J gene is TRBJ2-7, the V gene TRBV7-9, with D tentatively TRBD1 (5 bases). Germline V gene data show CDR1 as SEHNR and CDR2 as FQNEAQ (reference sequence). The ends were cut back, 3 bases at V and 3 bases at J, with 12 bases in the middle. This CDR3 contains 14 residues. The CDR3: CASSFGTGIYEQYF. In nucleotides, the CDR3 is TGTGCCAGCAGCTTTGGAACAGGCATCTACGAGCAGTACTTC.

The V call is TRBV9, the J call TRBJ1-2, with 7 bases that match TRBD1. From germline, CDR1 is SGDLS and CDR2 YYNGEE. This CDR3 spans 12 amino acids. V was pared by 3 bases and J by 5 bases, with 1 base of the junction left unmatched. DNA of the CDR3: TGTGCCAGCAGCGAGGGACAGTATGGCTACACCTTC. Its protein is CASSEGQYGYTF.

DNA for the CDR3: TGTGCCAGTAGCCCCGTTCAGGGGGCGTACGAGCAGTACTTC. Its translation is CASSPVQGAYEQYF. The V call is TRBV19, the J call TRBJ2-7; the match to TRBD1 covers 8 bases. The CDR3 has 14 amino acids. Looked up from germline, CDR1 is LNHDA and CDR2 is SQIVND (reference sequence). With V trimmed by 6 bases and J by 4 bases, 8 bases remained unmatched.

The chain employs TRBV11-2 and TRBJ2-7; D gene uncertain. The CDR3 is 12 amino acids. Germline loops: CDR1 SGHAT, CDR2 FQNNGV. Trimming removed 5 bases from V and 3 bases from J, with 8 bases in between. This chain's CDR3 is CASSPSYYEQYF. The DNA of the CDR3 is TGTGCCAGCAGCCCATCTTACTACGAGCAGTACTTC.

For this clone: Other DNA variants within this sample encode the same CDR3. CDR3 bases: TGTGCCAGCAGTACCCCCGGGAGGGCCGAGCAGTACTTC. Its protein is CASSTPGRAEQYF. The V call is TRBV28, the J call TRBJ2-7, with 8 positions matching TRBD2. The CDR3 totals 13 residues. Per germline, CDR1 MDHEN and CDR2 SYDVKM. The V segment lost 5 bases and the J segment 6 bases; nucleotides outside the gene matches: 6.

The chain joins TRBV6-5 to TRBJ2-2; TRBD2 matches at 12 bases. Germline V gives CDR1 MNHEY, CDR2 SVGAGI. The CDR3 runs to 15 residues. The ends lost 6 bases at V and 8 bases at J; junction bases unmatched: 7. CDR3 nucleotide sequence: TGTGCCAGCAGGAGGACTAGCGGGATTTCTGGGGAGCTGTTTTTT. It yields the protein CASRRTSGISGELFF.

As regards this clone: Other DNA sequences within the sample encode an identical CDR3. The chain uses TRBV19 and TRBJ1-2, with 8 bases identical to TRBD1. The CDR3 totals 12 residues. Germline V gene lookup returns CDR1 LNHDA and CDR2 SQIVND (reference sequence). V shed 6 bases and J 8 bases; nucleotides not matched to a gene: 5. The CDR3 DNA reads TGTGCCAGTAGCCGGACAGGGAACGGCTACACCTTC. As protein: CASSRTGNGYTF.

The genes are TRBV28 and TRBJ2-1; D call uncertain. There are 14 residues in the CDR3. Looked up from germline, CDR1 is MDHEN and CDR2 is SYDVKM. V was clipped by 4 bases and J by 0 bases, with 7 bases between them. The CDR3 loop is CASSSADSYNEQFF. The CDR3 nucleotides read TGTGCCAGCAGTTCAGCAGACTCCTACAATGAGCAGTTCTTC.